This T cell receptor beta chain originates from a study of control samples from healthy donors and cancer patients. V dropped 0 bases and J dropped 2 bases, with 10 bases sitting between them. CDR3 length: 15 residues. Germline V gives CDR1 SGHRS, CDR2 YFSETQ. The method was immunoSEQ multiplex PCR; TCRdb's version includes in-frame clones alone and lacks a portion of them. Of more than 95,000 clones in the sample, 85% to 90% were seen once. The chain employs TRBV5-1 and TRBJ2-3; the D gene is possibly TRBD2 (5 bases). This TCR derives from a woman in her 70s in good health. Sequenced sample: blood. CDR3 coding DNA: TGCGCCAGCAGCTTGGGGGCAGGACTCACAGATACGCAGTATTTT. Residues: CASSLGAGLTDTQYF.